This T cell receptor beta chain was recovered during a study of blood T cell repertoires in COVID-19. How the authors handled the data: How many nucleated cells were present was estimated from reference gene primer amplification. Assay: immunoSEQ multiplex PCR; the TCRdb copy retains only in-frame clones and omits some. For V, J and clone size, that table is used; D and trimming come from the DNA. The sample lists tens of thousands of clones, nearly 80% seen once, with roughly 6.7% in the top ten. The germline V gene has CDR1 MNHEY and CDR2 SVGEGT. Trimming cost V 5 bases and J 4 bases, with 17 bases left between them. CDR3 size: 16 residues.

Sequences were obtained from peripheral blood. The TCR originated in a man aged 65 to 85 with COVID-19, enrolled during active disease. V and J are TRBV6-2 or TRBV6-3 and TRBJ2-2, with D possibly TRBD1 on 7 matching bases. In DNA, the CDR3 is TGTGCCAGCAGTGTAGACAGGGAGGCTGTCACCGGGGAGCTGTTTTTT. Protein product: CASSVDREAVTGELFF.